This T cell receptor (delta chain) was sequenced for a study of γδ T cells in repeated Plasmodium falciparum infection. Study-wide results and caveats: The Malian cohort came from a small rural village of predominantly one ethnic group.

TCRdb used CATT to re-call clones from the multiplex PCR reads. Of some 100,000 delta-chain clones detected, 1.4% to 1.5% appear once; the ten largest clones hold under 10%. At least ten counts were recorded for this clone. Its antigen is as yet unknown. A far bigger clonotype differs at one base, so this is likely a read error. The identical CDR3 is also encoded by other nucleotide sequences in the sample. Specimen: gamma-delta T cells from blood. This receptor was taken from a pool of human donors (malaria-infected and uninfected, not separated).

CDR3 sequence reads: CALGELSYWGTPYSKLIF. The CDR3 DNA is TGTGCTCTCGGGGAACTGTCCTACTGGGGGACCCCCTATAGTAAACTCATCTTT. The chain recombines TRDV1 with TRDJ1; 9 nucleotides agree with TRDD3. The V gene's germline CDR1 is TSWWSYY and CDR2 QGS. The CDR3 contains 18 residues.